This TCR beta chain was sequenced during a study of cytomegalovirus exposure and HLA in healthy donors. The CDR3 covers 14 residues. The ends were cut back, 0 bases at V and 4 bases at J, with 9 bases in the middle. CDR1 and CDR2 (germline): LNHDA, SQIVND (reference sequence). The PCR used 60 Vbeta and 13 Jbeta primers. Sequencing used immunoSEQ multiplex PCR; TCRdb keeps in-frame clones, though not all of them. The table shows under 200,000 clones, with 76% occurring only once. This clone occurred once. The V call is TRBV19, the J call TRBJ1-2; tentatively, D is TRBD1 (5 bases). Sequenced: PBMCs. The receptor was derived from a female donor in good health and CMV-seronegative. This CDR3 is CASSIEGRVYGYTF. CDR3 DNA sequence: TGTGCCAGTAGTATAGAGGGGCGCGTCTATGGCTACACCTTC.